A selection of T cell receptor beta chains follows, all from one sample in a study of T-cell reconstitution after alpha-beta-depleted transplantation in children. TCRdb re-analysed the PCR reads in MiXCR, keeping a single row per CDR3 protein. The table includes fewer than 750,000 distinct CDR3 sequences, roughly 27% detected once. Specimen: PBMCs, collected before TCRalphabeta/CD19-depleted stem cell transplant. These receptors were taken from a boy under two years old with Wiskott-Aldrich syndrome, due to receive a stem cell transplant. Both conserved end residues are part of each CDR3. The order of the fields is J gene, V gene, clone size, D gene, CDR3 protein, CDR3 DNA. A D gene is named only where the DNA matches it firmly. Size values are once, few and many counts, or a class for expanded clones, and some rows have none.

TRBJ2-1	TRBV20-1	-	-	CSAQPLAGNHNEQFF	TGCAGTGCTCAGCCACTGGCGGGAAATCACAATGAGCAGTTCTTC
TRBJ2-2	TRBV5-1	-	TRBD1	CASSSSPGTGSTGELFF	TGCGCCAGCAGCTCGAGCCCCGGGACAGGGTCGACCGGGGAGCTGTTTTTT
TRBJ1-1	TRBV5-1	few	TRBD1	CASSFRGQQNTEAFF	TGCGCCAGCAGCTTTCGGGGACAGCAGAACACTGAAGCTTTCTTT
TRBJ2-1	TRBV12-3/TRBV12-4	few	TRBD2	CASSTGLAGVSNEQFF	TGTGCCAGCAGCACGGGACTAGCGGGAGTATCTAATGAGCAGTTCTTC
TRBJ1-5	TRBV5-1	few	-	CASSLEGFVNQPQHF	TGCGCCAGCAGCTTGGAGGGGTTTGTGAATCAGCCCCAGCATTTT
TRBJ2-3	TRBV5-1	-	-	CASSYHRVGTDTQYF	TGCGCCAGCAGCTACCACCGTGTTGGCACAGATACGCAGTATTTT
TRBJ2-5	TRBV28	-	-	CASSATWGNQETQYF	TGTGCCAGCAGCGCAACCTGGGGAAACCAAGAGACCCAGTACTTC
TRBJ2-7	TRBV5-1	few	-	CASSPDPSYEQYF	TGCGCCAGCAGCCCGGACCCATCCTACGAGCAGTACTTC
TRBJ2-7	TRBV5-1	many	TRBD1	CASKRTGGSYEQYF	TGCGCCAGCAAACGGACAGGGGGGTCCTACGAGCAGTACTTC
TRBJ2-3	TRBV5-1	-	-	CASSEGSTDTQYF	TGCGCCAGCAGCGAGGGCAGCACAGATACGCAGTATTTT
TRBJ1-1	TRBV7-9	-	-	CASSLGGPRGTEAFF	TGTGCCAGCAGCTTAGGAGGGCCGAGGGGCACTGAAGCTTTCTTT
TRBJ2-5	TRBV7-2	-	-	CASSLGGSEETQYF	TGTGCCAGCAGCTTAGGAGGGTCAGAAGAGACCCAGTACTTC
TRBJ2-1	TRBV4-1	-	-	CASSQDDHEQFF	TGCGCCAGCAGCCAAGATGACCATGAGCAGTTCTTC
TRBJ2-3	TRBV29-1	-	-	CSVEKEGSQDTQYF	TGCAGCGTTGAGAAAGAAGGGTCACAAGATACGCAGTATTTT
TRBJ1-4	TRBV5-5	few	TRBD1	CASSSRTGSNEKLFF	TGTGCCAGCAGCTCCCGGACAGGCTCTAATGAAAAACTGTTTTTT
TRBJ2-7	TRBV6-6	few	-	CASSYEGREQYF	TGTGCCAGCAGTTACGAGGGGCGCGAGCAGTACTTC
TRBJ1-2	TRBV5-1	-	TRBD1	CASSFKGGSNYGYTF	TGCGCCAGCAGCTTTAAAGGGGGCAGTAACTATGGCTACACCTTC
TRBJ2-3	TRBV5-1	few	-	CASSATPGASTDTQYF	TGCGCCAGCAGCGCGACACCGGGGGCTAGCACAGATACGCAGTATTTT